The clone carrying this TCR beta chain was observed a few times. Its antigen is unidentified. Stable disease denoted Graves' hyperthyroidism without ophthalmopathy progression within 18 months. Newly diagnosed patients aged 18 to 65 had hyperthyroidism of under 2 months' duration. The data stem from a study of T cells in Graves' hyperthyroidism and ophthalmopathy. Findings and caveats of the study: Among clonotypes expanded in thyroid above 0.001, most were also found in blood.

The TCR beta CDR3 regions underwent amplification using RNA transcripts as the source. The HTBI primer set was used in a first-round RT-PCR of the TCR CDR3. In TCRdb, the multiplex PCR reads were re-called with MiXCR into one record per CDR3 protein. The sample has some 400,000 distinct CDR3 sequences, about 19% seen once. The receptor comes from a woman younger than 30 with Graves' hyperthyroidism. What was sequenced was blood.

The CDR3: CASSQVGQIYEQYF. The DNA of the CDR3 is TGTGCCAGCAGCCAAGTGGGACAAATCTACGAGCAGTACTTC. The chain has TRBV3-1 and TRBJ2-7; a weak D match, TRBD1 (6 bases). Trimming removed 1 base at V and 3 bases at J, with 10 bases between. Germline V CDR1 and CDR2: LGHDT, YNNKEL (reference sequence). This CDR3 has 14 amino acids.